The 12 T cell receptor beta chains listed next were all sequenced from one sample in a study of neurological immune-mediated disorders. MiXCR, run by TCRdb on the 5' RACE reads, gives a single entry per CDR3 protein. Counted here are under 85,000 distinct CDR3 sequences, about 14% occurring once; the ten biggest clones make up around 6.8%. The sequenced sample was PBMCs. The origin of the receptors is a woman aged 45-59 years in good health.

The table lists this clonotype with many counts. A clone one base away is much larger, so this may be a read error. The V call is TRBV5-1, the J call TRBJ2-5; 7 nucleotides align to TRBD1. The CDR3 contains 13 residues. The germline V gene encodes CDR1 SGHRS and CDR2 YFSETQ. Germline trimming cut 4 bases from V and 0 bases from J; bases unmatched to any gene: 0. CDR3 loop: CASSGTDQETQYF. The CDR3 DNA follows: TGCGCCAGCAGCGGGACAGACCAAGAGACCCAGTACTTC.

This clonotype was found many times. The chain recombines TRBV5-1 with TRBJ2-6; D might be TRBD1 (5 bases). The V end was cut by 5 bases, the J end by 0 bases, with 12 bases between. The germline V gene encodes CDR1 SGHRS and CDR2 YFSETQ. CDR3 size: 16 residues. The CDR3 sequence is CASSKDSGSGANVLTF. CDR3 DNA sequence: TGCGCCAGCAGTAAAGACAGTGGCTCTGGGGCCAACGTCCTGACTTTC. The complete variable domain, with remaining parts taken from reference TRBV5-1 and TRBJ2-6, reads KAGVTQTPRYLIKTRGQQVTLSCSPISGHRSVSWYQQTPGQGLQFLFEYFSETQRNKGNFPGRFSGRQFSNSRSEMNVSTLELGDSALYLCASSKDSGSGANVLTFGAGSRLTVL.

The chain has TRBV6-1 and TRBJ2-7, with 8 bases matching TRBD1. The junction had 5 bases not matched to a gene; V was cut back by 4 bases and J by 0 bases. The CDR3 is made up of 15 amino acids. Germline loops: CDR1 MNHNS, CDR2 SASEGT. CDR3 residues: CASSARTGSSYEQYF. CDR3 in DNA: TGTGCCAGCAGTGCGAGGACAGGGAGCTCCTACGAGCAGTACTTC.

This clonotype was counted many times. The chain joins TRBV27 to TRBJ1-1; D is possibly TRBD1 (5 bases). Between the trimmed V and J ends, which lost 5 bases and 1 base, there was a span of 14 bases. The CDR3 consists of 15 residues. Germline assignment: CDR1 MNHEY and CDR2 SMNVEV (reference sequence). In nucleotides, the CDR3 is TGTGCCAGCAGTGCCCGTCAGGGACCGAACACTGAAGCTTTCTTT. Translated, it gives CASSARQGPNTEAFF.

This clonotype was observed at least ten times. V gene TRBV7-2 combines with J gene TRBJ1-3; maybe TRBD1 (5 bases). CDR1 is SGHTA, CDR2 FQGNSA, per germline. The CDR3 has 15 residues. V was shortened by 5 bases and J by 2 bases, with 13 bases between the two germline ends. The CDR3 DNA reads TGTGCCAGCAGCCCTCAGGGAGTCGCTGGAAACACCATATATTTT. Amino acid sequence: CASSPQGVAGNTIYF.

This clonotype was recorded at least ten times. This CDR3 is CASLRGYGEKLFF. DNA for the CDR3: TGTGCCAGCTTGCGAGGGTATGGGGAAAAACTGTTTTTT. The chain employs TRBV2 and TRBJ1-4; D call uncertain. The germline V and J ends were trimmed by 8 bases and 8 bases, with 15 bases remaining between them. The CDR3 covers 13 residues. Germline CDR1 is SNHLY and CDR2 is FYNNEI.

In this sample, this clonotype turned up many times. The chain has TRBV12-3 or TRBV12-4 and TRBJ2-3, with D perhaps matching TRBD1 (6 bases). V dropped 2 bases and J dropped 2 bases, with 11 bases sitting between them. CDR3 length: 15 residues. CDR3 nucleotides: TGTGCCAGCAGTTTAAGGGGGACCTACACAGATACGCAGTATTTT. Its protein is CASSLRGTYTDTQYF.

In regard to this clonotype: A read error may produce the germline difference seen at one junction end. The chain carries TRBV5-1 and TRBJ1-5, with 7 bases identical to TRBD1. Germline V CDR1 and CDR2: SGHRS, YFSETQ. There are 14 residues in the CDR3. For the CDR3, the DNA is TGCGCCAGCAACTCCGGGGGACAGAAAGAGCCCCTGCATTTT. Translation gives CASNSGGQKEPLHF.

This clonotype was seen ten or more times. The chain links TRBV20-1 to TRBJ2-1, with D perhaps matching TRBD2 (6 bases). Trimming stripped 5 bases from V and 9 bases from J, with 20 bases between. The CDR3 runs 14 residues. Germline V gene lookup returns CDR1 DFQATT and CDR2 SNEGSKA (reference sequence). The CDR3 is CSADSSSLGGEQFF. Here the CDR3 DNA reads TGCAGTGCTGATTCGTCAAGTTTGGGGGGTGAGCAGTTCTTC.

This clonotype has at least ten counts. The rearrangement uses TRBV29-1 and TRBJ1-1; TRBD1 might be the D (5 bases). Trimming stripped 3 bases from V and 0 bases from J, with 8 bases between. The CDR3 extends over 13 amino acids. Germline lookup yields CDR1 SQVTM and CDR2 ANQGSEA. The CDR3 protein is CSVEGQMNTEAFF. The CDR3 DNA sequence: TGCAGCGTTGAGGGGCAGATGAACACTGAAGCTTTCTTT.

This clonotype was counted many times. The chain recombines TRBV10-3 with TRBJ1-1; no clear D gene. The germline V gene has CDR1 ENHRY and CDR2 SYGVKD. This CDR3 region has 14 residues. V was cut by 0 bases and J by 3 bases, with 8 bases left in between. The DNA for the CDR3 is TGTGCCATCAGTGAGTCTATCCGGTACACTGAAGCTTTCTTT. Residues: CAISESIRYTEAFF.

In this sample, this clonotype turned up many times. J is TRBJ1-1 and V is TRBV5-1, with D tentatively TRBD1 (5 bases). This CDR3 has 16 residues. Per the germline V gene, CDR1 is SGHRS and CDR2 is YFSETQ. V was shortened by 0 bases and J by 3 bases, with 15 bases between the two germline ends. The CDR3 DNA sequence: TGCGCCAGCAGCTTGGCCATTGGGGCTTCGGACACTGAAGCTTTCTTT. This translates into CASSLAIGASDTEAFF. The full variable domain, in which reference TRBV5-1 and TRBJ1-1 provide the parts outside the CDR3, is KAGVTQTPRYLIKTRGQQVTLSCSPISGHRSVSWYQQTPGQGLQFLFEYFSETQRNKGNFPGRFSGRQFSNSRSEMNVSTLELGDSALYLCASSLAIGASDTEAFFGQGTRLTVV.